The clone carrying this T cell receptor beta chain was detected only a few times. Since all of the isolated RNA was reverse transcribed, expressed TCRB transcripts were what got sequenced. The data were produced by immunoSEQ multiplex PCR, yet TCRdb's version contains in-frame clones alone and is incomplete. Of some 900,000 clones listed, roughly a sixth are singletons. The source of the sample is a study of beta chain features in type 1 diabetes. Germline trimming cut 2 bases from V and 4 bases from J; bases unmatched to any gene: 2. CDR3 length: 14 residues. CDR1 is MNHEY and CDR2 is SVGAGI in the germline V gene. Per donor, one heparinised blood draw averaged about 116 mL.

The chain combines TRBV6-5 with TRBJ2-1; TRBD1 aligns across 7 bases. Sequencing was performed on naive CD4+ T cells from blood. The source is a woman aged 18 to 35 in good health. The CDR3 DNA reads as TGTGCCAGCAGTTACGGGGACAGATACAATGAGCAGTTCTTC. Protein sequence: CASSYGDRYNEQFF.